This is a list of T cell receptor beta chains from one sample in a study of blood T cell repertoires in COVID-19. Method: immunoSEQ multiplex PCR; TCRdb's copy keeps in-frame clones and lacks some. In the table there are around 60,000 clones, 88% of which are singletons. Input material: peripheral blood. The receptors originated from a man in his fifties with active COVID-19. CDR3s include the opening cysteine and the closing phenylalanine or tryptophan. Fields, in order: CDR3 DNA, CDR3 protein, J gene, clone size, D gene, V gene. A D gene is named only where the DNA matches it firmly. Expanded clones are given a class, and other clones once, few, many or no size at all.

cdr3_nt: TGTGCCAGCAGCTTAGCCCAGGGGCGCCTCTCCTACGAGCAGTACTTC
cdr3_aa: CASSLAQGRLSYEQYF
j_call: TRBJ2-7
clone_size: once
d_call: NA
v_call: TRBV11-2

cdr3_nt: TGTGCCAGCAGCGTAGACATGAACACTGAAGCTTTCTTT
cdr3_aa: CASSVDMNTEAFF
j_call: TRBJ1-1
clone_size: NA
d_call: NA
v_call: TRBV9

cdr3_nt: TGTGCCAGCAGCTCCCAACAGGGCTCTGGAAACACCATATATTTT
cdr3_aa: CASSSQQGSGNTIYF
j_call: TRBJ1-3
clone_size: once
d_call: NA
v_call: TRBV7-9

cdr3_nt: TGTGCCAGCAGTGGAGATCAGCCCCAGCATTTT
cdr3_aa: CASSGDQPQHF
j_call: TRBJ1-5
clone_size: NA
d_call: NA
v_call: TRBV2

cdr3_nt: TGTGCCACCAGCAGGGAGGGTCTTAGCCGGCCCCAGCATTTT
cdr3_aa: CATSREGLSRPQHF
j_call: TRBJ1-5
clone_size: once
d_call: NA
v_call: TRBV15

cdr3_nt: TGCGCCAGCAGCCAAGATTATGAGGACAGTTACAATCAGCCCCAGCATTTT
cdr3_aa: CASSQDYEDSYNQPQHF
j_call: TRBJ1-5
clone_size: NA
d_call: NA
v_call: TRBV4-1

cdr3_nt: TGTGCCAGCACAGGGGCTCGAGAGGGCTACACCTTC
cdr3_aa: CASTGAREGYTF
j_call: TRBJ1-2
clone_size: NA
d_call: NA
v_call: TRBV6-6

cdr3_nt: TGCGCCAGCAGGCCCACCCCAGACAGCACTGAAGCTTTCTTT
cdr3_aa: CASRPTPDSTEAFF
j_call: TRBJ1-1
clone_size: NA
d_call: NA
v_call: TRBV5-1

cdr3_nt: TGTGCCAACGATCTTGCGGGGTCCCACGAGCAGTACTTC
cdr3_aa: CANDLAGSHEQYF
j_call: TRBJ2-7
clone_size: NA
d_call: NA
v_call: TRBV2

cdr3_nt: TGTGCCAGCAGTTTTCACAGGGGGCAGGGCTACACCTTC
cdr3_aa: CASSFHRGQGYTF
j_call: TRBJ1-2
clone_size: few
d_call: TRBD1
v_call: TRBV6-5

cdr3_nt: TGTGCCAGCAACCCGGGGGGCGAGCAGTACTTC
cdr3_aa: CASNPGGEQYF
j_call: TRBJ2-7
clone_size: NA
d_call: TRBD2
v_call: TRBV2

cdr3_nt: TGTGCCGTTACCAGGCGGGGGGCGCAGGGTAATGAAAAACTGTTTTTT
cdr3_aa: CAVTRRGAQGNEKLFF
j_call: TRBJ1-4
clone_size: NA
d_call: NA
v_call: TRBV15

cdr3_nt: TGTGCCAGCTCACCCTCCTCTCCAAAACTGTTTTTT
cdr3_aa: CASSPSSPKLFF
j_call: TRBJ1-4
clone_size: once
d_call: NA
v_call: TRBV18

cdr3_nt: TGTGCCAGCACTGGGGGGGCGGGGGAGACCCAGTACTTC
cdr3_aa: CASTGGAGETQYF
j_call: TRBJ2-5
clone_size: once
d_call: NA
v_call: TRBV2

cdr3_nt: TGTGCCAGCTCACCCCTAGCGTCTAGCTCCTACAATGAGCAGTTCTTC
cdr3_aa: CASSPLASSSYNEQFF
j_call: TRBJ2-1
clone_size: NA
d_call: NA
v_call: TRBV18

cdr3_nt: TGTGCCAGTAGTATTACCAGGCTTAACACTGAAGCTTTCTTT
cdr3_aa: CASSITRLNTEAFF
j_call: TRBJ1-1
clone_size: NA
d_call: NA
v_call: TRBV19

cdr3_nt: TGTGCCAGCAGCAGAGAGCGGGGAACCTACGAGCAGTACTTC
cdr3_aa: CASSRERGTYEQYF
j_call: TRBJ2-7
clone_size: NA
d_call: TRBD2
v_call: TRBV7-2

cdr3_nt: TGTGCCAGCAGTTACCGGGCGGACAGGAGGAACACTGAAGCTTTCTTT
cdr3_aa: CASSYRADRRNTEAFF
j_call: TRBJ1-1
clone_size: NA
d_call: TRBD1
v_call: TRBV6-5

cdr3_nt: TGTGCCAGCTCACCCCTCCCCCGGACAGGGGCCCCCCCTGGCTACACCTTC
cdr3_aa: CASSPLPRTGAPPGYTF
j_call: TRBJ1-2
clone_size: NA
d_call: TRBD1
v_call: TRBV18

cdr3_nt: TGTGCCAGCAGGGAGGGACAGTCCTACGAGCAGTACTTC
cdr3_aa: CASREGQSYEQYF
j_call: TRBJ2-7
clone_size: NA
d_call: NA
v_call: TRBV27

cdr3_nt: TGTGCCAGCAGCCGAGGACAGGGGTTGCACGAGCAGTACTTC
cdr3_aa: CASSRGQGLHEQYF
j_call: TRBJ2-7
clone_size: NA
d_call: TRBD1
v_call: TRBV3-1/TRBV3-2

cdr3_nt: TGTGCCAGCAGCTTCCGGACAGGGTCCCCTGAAGCTTTCTTT
cdr3_aa: CASSFRTGSPEAFF
j_call: TRBJ1-1
clone_size: NA
d_call: TRBD1
v_call: TRBV5-8

cdr3_nt: TGTGCCAGCAGCCCCCAAGCCGGGAAGCAAGAGACCCAGTACTTC
cdr3_aa: CASSPQAGKQETQYF
j_call: TRBJ2-5
clone_size: NA
d_call: NA
v_call: TRBV11-2

cdr3_nt: TGTGCCAGCAGTTTTGGGGCTGGCTACACCTTC
cdr3_aa: CASSFGAGYTF
j_call: TRBJ1-2
clone_size: NA
d_call: NA
v_call: TRBV12-3/TRBV12-4

cdr3_nt: TGTGCCAGCAGCTTGGGACAGGCACAAGAGACCCAGTACTTC
cdr3_aa: CASSLGQAQETQYF
j_call: TRBJ2-5
clone_size: NA
d_call: NA
v_call: TRBV5-8

cdr3_nt: TGTGCCTGGGGCCGTCAGGGAGGGGTTAATTCACCCCTCCACTTT
cdr3_aa: CAWGRQGGVNSPLHF
j_call: TRBJ1-6
clone_size: NA
d_call: NA
v_call: TRBV30

cdr3_nt: TGTGCCAGCAGCTTTCCCGGGGGCACAGATACGCAGTATTTT
cdr3_aa: CASSFPGGTDTQYF
j_call: TRBJ2-3
clone_size: NA
d_call: NA
v_call: TRBV7-2

cdr3_nt: TGTGCCAGCAGCTTAGTAGCGGGGGGGAGTACAGATACGCAGTATTTT
cdr3_aa: CASSLVAGGSTDTQYF
j_call: TRBJ2-3
clone_size: NA
d_call: TRBD2
v_call: TRBV7-9

cdr3_nt: TGTGCCAGCAGCTCCGGGACAGGAGGTATCGAAAAACTGTTTTTT
cdr3_aa: CASSSGTGGIEKLFF
j_call: TRBJ1-4
clone_size: NA
d_call: TRBD1
v_call: TRBV6-5

cdr3_nt: TGTGCCAGCAGCCAAGCTTCCCCTTTGTACCAAGAGACCCAGTACTTC
cdr3_aa: CASSQASPLYQETQYF
j_call: TRBJ2-5
clone_size: once
d_call: NA
v_call: TRBV5-4

cdr3_nt: TGTGCCAGCAGCCCCCTAAACACAGATACGCAGTATTTT
cdr3_aa: CASSPLNTDTQYF
j_call: TRBJ2-3
clone_size: NA
d_call: NA
v_call: TRBV6-5

cdr3_nt: TGTGCCAGCAGCGTTGCCGGGTCCCTAAATTCTGATTCACCCCTCCACTTT
cdr3_aa: CASSVAGSLNSDSPLHF
j_call: TRBJ1-6
clone_size: NA
d_call: NA
v_call: TRBV9

cdr3_nt: TGTGCCAGCCTTAAAAATAGGGGGACAGGGGGAACTCAGCCCCAGCATTTT
cdr3_aa: CASLKNRGTGGTQPQHF
j_call: TRBJ1-5
clone_size: NA
d_call: TRBD1
v_call: TRBV25-1

cdr3_nt: TGTGCCAGCAGCAGGGAGAACACTGAAGCTTTCTTT
cdr3_aa: CASSRENTEAFF
j_call: TRBJ1-1
clone_size: NA
d_call: NA
v_call: TRBV6-1

cdr3_nt: TGTGCCAGCAGCTACCCGAGGTTCTATAGCAATCAGCCCCAGCATTTT
cdr3_aa: CASSYPRFYSNQPQHF
j_call: TRBJ1-5
clone_size: NA
d_call: NA
v_call: TRBV7-3